This TCR beta chain came from a study of T cells after yellow fever vaccination. Study conclusions and caveats: Overlap between CD4 and CD8 compartments was detected for a small share of clonotypes. Primary-vaccination clones mostly resurfaced post-booster (more than 95% CD4, roughly 90% CD8). When the response was secondary, it was weaker but reached its peak faster, day 5 versus 15.

Template switching by 5'RACE produced TCR cDNA, adding a universal primer site and UMIs. Each CDR3 protein is one row after TCRdb ran MiXCR on the 5' RACE reads. The table lists under 300,000 distinct CDR3 sequences, over 10% of them singletons, with roughly 0.5% in the top ten. J was trimmed by 3 bases and V by 3 bases; bases with no gene match: 8. There are 15 residues in the CDR3. The germline V gene has CDR1 MGHRA and CDR2 YSYEKL. This clonotype was seen a few times. Its specificity is not known. V gene TRBV4-1 combines with J gene TRBJ2-7, with TRBD1 matching 7 bases. This clonotype was obtained from a man aged 25 to 45 who received the YFV17D yellow fever vaccine. Sequences were derived from CD4+ T cells sorted from PBMCs, sampled 45 days after the yellow fever booster vaccination. CDR3 DNA sequence: TGCGCCAGCAGCCAGGTAGGACAGGCCTTCTACGAGCAGTACTTC. Protein product: CASSQVGQAFYEQYF.